The present entry profiles one TCR beta chain with its context. No antigen is known for it. The data originate from a study of post-analysis software for immune sequencing data. Study background: Included among the disease courses, which were recorded for the cohort, were relapsing-remitting, secondary progressive and progressive-relapsing multiple sclerosis.

Libraries were made from TCR beta cDNA, and they carried unique molecular identifiers. It was from roughly 1 to 10 million T cells that 450,000 to 550,000 cDNA molecules came. From the PCR reads, TCRdb called clonotypes with MiXCR, one entry per CDR3 protein. The repertoire has around 190,000 distinct CDR3 sequences, over 25% of them found once; the top ten carry roughly 3.4%. Regarding the study as a whole: F measure grouped same-batch samples tightly together. About five TRBV segments, including TRBV5-6, TRBV5-1 and TRBV20-1, were more frequent in patients than controls.

This CDR3 is 15 amino acids long. Germline assignment: CDR1 LGHDT and CDR2 YNNKEL (reference sequence). After removal of 3 bases from V and 11 bases from J, the junction contained 8 bases not matched to a gene. The sequence was collected from a girl aged 2 to 17 with multiple sclerosis. The sample taken for sequencing was blood. The rearrangement uses TRBV3-1 and TRBJ2-5, with 14 nucleotides matching TRBD2. This chain's CDR3 is CASSQGGTSGRQQYF. The CDR3 bases are TGTGCCAGCAGCCAGGGCGGGACTAGCGGGAGACAACAGTACTTC.